A selection of T cell receptor beta chains follows, all from one sample in a study of long-term antiretroviral therapy in people with HIV. TCRdb keeps only in-frame clones here, not all; method: immunoSEQ multiplex PCR. This sample has approximately 36,000 clones; almost 85% occur once, and the top ten carry about 5.7%. The sample in question was unsorted PBMCs, obtained 0.6 years after starting antiretroviral therapy. The receptors were sampled from a man aged 18 to 30 with HIV. Each CDR3 is given with its conserved first and last residue. Each record gives: J gene, V gene, D gene, clone size, CDR3 DNA, CDR3 protein. D genes are given only for firm matches. Size values are once, few and many counts, or a class for expanded clones, and some rows have none.

TRBJ1-1,TRBV7-2,NA,NA,TGTGCCAGCAGCTTAGTGGGGGCGCAGGTTGGGACTGAAGCTTTCTTT,CASSLVGAQVGTEAFF
TRBJ2-3,TRBV18,NA,NA,TGTGCCAGCTCACCTCGGACAGATACGCAGTATTTT,CASSPRTDTQYF
TRBJ1-1,TRBV19,NA,NA,TGTGCCAGTAGTCCGGGCCGGGTCATCGAGCGGGCTTTCTTT,CASSPGRVIERAFF
TRBJ1-1,TRBV5-4,NA,NA,TGTGCCAGCAGCCTCAGGAACACTGAAGCTTTCTTT,CASSLRNTEAFF
TRBJ1-1,TRBV11-2,NA,NA,TGTGCCAGCAGCTTAGGCTCGGGACCGAACACTGAAGCTTTCTTT,CASSLGSGPNTEAFF
TRBJ2-7,TRBV2,NA,NA,TGTGCCAGCAGTCGAACCCTTTACGAGCAGTACTTC,CASSRTLYEQYF
TRBJ2-7,TRBV28,NA,NA,TGTGCCAGCAGTTTGAGGGGGGGCTACGAGCAGTACTTC,CASSLRGGYEQYF
TRBJ2-5,TRBV10-3,NA,NA,TGTGCCATCCGGGCGGACCAAGAGACCCAGTACTTC,CAIRADQETQYF
TRBJ2-5,TRBV9,TRBD2,NA,TGTGCCAGCAGCGCGTTACTAGCGTGGTTGGAGACCCAGTACTTC,CASSALLAWLETQYF
TRBJ1-2,TRBV28,NA,NA,TGTGCCAGCAGTTTACTAGGGGCTGGGGGTGGCTACACCTTC,CASSLLGAGGGYTF
TRBJ1-4,TRBV4-3,TRBD1,NA,TGCGCCAGCAGCCGAGAGACAGGGGTTAATGAAAAACTGTTTTTT,CASSRETGVNEKLFF
TRBJ2-6,TRBV7-2,NA,once,TGTGCCAGCATCAAAGAAAAGGCGATCTCTGGGGCCAACGTCCTGACTTTC,CASIKEKAISGANVLTF
TRBJ1-3,TRBV5-1,NA,once,TGCGCCAGCAGCCGAGACGGGGGGGTCGGAAACACCATATATTTT,CASSRDGGVGNTIYF
TRBJ2-6,TRBV2,TRBD1,NA,TGTGCCAGTCAAGGGACAGGGGGTTTCGGGGCCAACGTCCTGACTTTC,CASQGTGGFGANVLTF
TRBJ2-7,TRBV30,TRBD1,NA,TGTGCCTGGAGTGTAAGGGTGGGGACAGGGGCCGTATACGAGCAGTACTTC,CAWSVRVGTGAVYEQYF
TRBJ2-1,TRBV19,NA,NA,TGTGCCAGTAGTCCGGGACAAGCTGCCACCGCTGAGCAGTTCTTC,CASSPGQAATAEQFF
TRBJ2-5,TRBV10-3,NA,NA,TGTGCCATCAGTGAGTCAGTGGACACGGGGGAGACCCAGTACTTC,CAISESVDTGETQYF
TRBJ2-1,TRBV11-2,TRBD2,NA,TGTGCCAGCATCGGGACTAGCGGCAACAATGAGCAGTTCTTC,CASIGTSGNNEQFF
TRBJ1-2,TRBV5-1,NA,NA,TGCGCCAGCAGCCCCTCGACGGGCAACTATGGCTACACCTTC,CASSPSTGNYGYTF
TRBJ1-1,TRBV5-5,NA,NA,TGTGCCAGCAGCTCCCGCGGGGACTCCTCGGGCACTGAAGCTTTCTTT,CASSSRGDSSGTEAFF
TRBJ2-7,TRBV6-5,NA,NA,TGTGCCAGCAGTTACTTCGGCGGTAGCTCCTACGAGCAGTACTTC,CASSYFGGSSYEQYF
TRBJ2-1,TRBV6-6,NA,NA,TGTGCCAGCGTCATGATTAGCTCCTACAATGAGCAGTTCTTC,CASVMISSYNEQFF
TRBJ2-2,TRBV2,NA,NA,TGTGCCAGCAAGACGGTAAACACCGGGGAGCTGTTTTTT,CASKTVNTGELFF
TRBJ2-7,TRBV29-1,NA,NA,TGCAGCGTTCCAGGGGATTACGAGCAGTACTTC,CSVPGDYEQYF
TRBJ1-3,TRBV28,TRBD1,once,TGTGCCAGCAGTTCCTCGGACAGGAACACCATATATTTT,CASSSSDRNTIYF
TRBJ1-1,TRBV14,TRBD1,NA,TGTGCCAGCAGTAAGAGGGGGCGCGGTGAAGCTTTCTTT,CASSKRGRGEAFF
TRBJ2-5,TRBV27,NA,NA,TGTGTCTGCGGAGGGCCCACAGGGGAGACCCAGTACTTC,CVCGGPTGETQYF
TRBJ2-2,TRBV5-4,NA,NA,TGTGCCAGCAGCTCCGGGGCCTTCCACGCCGGGGAGCTGTTTTTT,CASSSGAFHAGELFF
TRBJ1-2,TRBV5-6,NA,NA,TGTGCCAGCAGCCCACCACGGGACATCACATACGCCCATGGCTACACCTTC,CASSPPRDITYAHGYTF
TRBJ1-2,TRBV27,NA,NA,TGTGCCAGCCGTACAGGGAACTATGGCTACACCTTC,CASRTGNYGYTF
TRBJ1-1,TRBV19,NA,NA,TGTGCCAGTAGTATAGGTTCGGGGATCACTGAAGCTTTCTTT,CASSIGSGITEAFF
TRBJ2-7,TRBV5-4,NA,NA,TGTGCCAGCAGAGAGTGGTCTAGCGCCTTTCCCTACGAGCAGTACTTC,CASREWSSAFPYEQYF
TRBJ2-1,TRBV10-2,TRBD2,NA,TGCGCCAGCAGTGAGTTATTAGCGGGAATTCCCTACAATGAGCAGTTCTTC,CASSELLAGIPYNEQFF
TRBJ2-1,TRBV28,NA,NA,TGTGCCAGCAGTTTTCAGGGGTCCTACAATGAGCAGTTCTTC,CASSFQGSYNEQFF
TRBJ2-7,TRBV28,NA,NA,TGTGCCAGCAAGACCGGGCCCACCTACGAGCAGTACTTC,CASKTGPTYEQYF
TRBJ2-7,TRBV14,NA,few,TGTGCCAGCAGCCTTCGACAGGCGTACTACGAGCAGTACTTC,CASSLRQAYYEQYF
TRBJ1-2,TRBV16,TRBD1,NA,TGTGCCAGCAGGATTGGGACAGGGGATGGCTACACCTTC,CASRIGTGDGYTF
TRBJ2-2,TRBV7-7,NA,NA,TGTGCTAGCAGCTTTATAGCAGGCGGGGAGCTGTTTTTT,CASSFIAGGELFF
TRBJ2-7,TRBV2,NA,NA,TGTGCCAGCAGTGGTACCGGGGCCGCAGGCGAGCAGTACTTC,CASSGTGAAGEQYF
TRBJ1-5,TRBV19,TRBD1,NA,TGTGCCAGTAGCGGACAGGGCCTTGGCAATCAGCCCCAGCATTTT,CASSGQGLGNQPQHF
TRBJ2-2,TRBV2,TRBD1,few,TGTGCCAGCAAGGGACAGGGGTACAGCGGGGAGCTGTTTTTT,CASKGQGYSGELFF
TRBJ2-5,TRBV4-3,NA,NA,TGCGCCAGCAGCCAAGAAGGTACCAACCAAGAGACCCAGTACTTC,CASSQEGTNQETQYF
TRBJ2-3,TRBV20-1,NA,once,TGCAGTGCTAGAGGGCTTATTACGCAGTATTTT,CSARGLITQYF
TRBJ2-3,TRBV29-1,TRBD1,NA,TGCAGCGTGGGACAGGGGATGGTATCAGATACGCAGTATTTT,CSVGQGMVSDTQYF
TRBJ1-1,TRBV28,NA,NA,TGTGCCAGCAGAAGGAACACTGAAGCTTTCTTT,CASRRNTEAFF
TRBJ1-2,TRBV4-3,NA,NA,TGCGCCAGCAGCCAAGATCTCGTTACACGACATGGCTACACCTTC,CASSQDLVTRHGYTF
TRBJ2-7,TRBV10-3,NA,NA,TGTGCCATCAAAACTAGCATGGGCGAGCAGTACTTC,CAIKTSMGEQYF
TRBJ2-1,TRBV28,NA,few,TGTGCCAGCAGCGGAGGACCGAATGAGCAGTTCTTC,CASSGGPNEQFF
TRBJ2-1,TRBV11-3,NA,NA,TGTGCCAGCAGCTTAGACCCCGGGAGCTACAATGAGCAGTTCTTC,CASSLDPGSYNEQFF
TRBJ1-5,TRBV28,TRBD1,once,TGTGCCAGCAGGTATACAGGGGGTGGGCAGCCCCAGCATTTT,CASRYTGGGQPQHF
TRBJ1-1,TRBV7-3,NA,NA,TGTGCCAGCAGCTTATTCGGGGGAGACGCTGAAGCTTTCTTT,CASSLFGGDAEAFF
TRBJ1-1,TRBV9,NA,NA,TGTGCCAGCAGCGTAGAAGGTGTGGGCGTCAGGAACACTGAAGCTTTCTTT,CASSVEGVGVRNTEAFF
TRBJ2-7,TRBV6-5,TRBD2,NA,TGTGCCAGCAGTTCCCACGGACTAGCGGGAACTTACGAGCAGTACTTC,CASSSHGLAGTYEQYF
TRBJ2-1,TRBV9,NA,NA,TGTGCCAGCAGCGTAGATAATGGGGAGGCCTACAATGAGCAGTTCTTC,CASSVDNGEAYNEQFF
TRBJ1-2,TRBV18,NA,NA,TGTGCCAGCTCACCCCGGGACGTGTCATTTAACTATGGCTACACCTTC,CASSPRDVSFNYGYTF
TRBJ2-5,TRBV19,NA,NA,TGTGCCAGTAGGGTGGACAGGAGGGATGAGACCCAGTACTTC,CASRVDRRDETQYF
TRBJ1-1,TRBV18,NA,NA,TGTGCCTGCTCACCACTCGAGGACGGTGAAGCTTTCTTT,CACSPLEDGEAFF
TRBJ2-7,TRBV7-9,TRBD1,NA,TGTGCCAGCAGCTTGCCGGGACAGGGGAACGAGCAGTACTTC,CASSLPGQGNEQYF